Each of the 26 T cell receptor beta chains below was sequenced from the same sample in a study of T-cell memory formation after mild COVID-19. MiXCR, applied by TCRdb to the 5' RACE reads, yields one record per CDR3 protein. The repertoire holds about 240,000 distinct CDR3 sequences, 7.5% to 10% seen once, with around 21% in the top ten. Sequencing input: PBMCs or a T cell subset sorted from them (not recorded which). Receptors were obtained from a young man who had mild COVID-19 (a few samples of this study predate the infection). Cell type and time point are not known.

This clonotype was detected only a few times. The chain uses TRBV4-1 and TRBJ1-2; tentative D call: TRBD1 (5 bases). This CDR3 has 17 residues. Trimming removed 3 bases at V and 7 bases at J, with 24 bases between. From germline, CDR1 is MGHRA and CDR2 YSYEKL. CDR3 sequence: CASSHPGRPGLRSGYTF. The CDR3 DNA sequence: TGCGCCAGCAGCCACCCCGGGCGGCCGGGACTGAGATCTGGCTACACCTTC.

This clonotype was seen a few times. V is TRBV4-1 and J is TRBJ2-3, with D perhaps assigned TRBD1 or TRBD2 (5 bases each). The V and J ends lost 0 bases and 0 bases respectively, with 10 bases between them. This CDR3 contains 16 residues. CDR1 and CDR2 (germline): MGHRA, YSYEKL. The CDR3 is CASSQEGDPSTDTQYF. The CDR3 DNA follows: TGCGCCAGCAGCCAAGAGGGGGACCCTAGCACAGATACGCAGTATTTT.

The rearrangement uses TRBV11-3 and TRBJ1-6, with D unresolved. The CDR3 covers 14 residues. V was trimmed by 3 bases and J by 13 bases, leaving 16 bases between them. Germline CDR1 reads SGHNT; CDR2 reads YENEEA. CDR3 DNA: TGTGCCAGCAGCTTGAAGTCGGGAATTAACCCCCTCCACTTT. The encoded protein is CASSLKSGINPLHF.

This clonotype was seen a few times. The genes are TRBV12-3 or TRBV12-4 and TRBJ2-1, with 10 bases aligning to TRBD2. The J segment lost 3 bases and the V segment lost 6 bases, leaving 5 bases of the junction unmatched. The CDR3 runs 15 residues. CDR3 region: CASRLSGGFYNEQFF. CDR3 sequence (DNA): TGTGCCAGCAGACTTAGCGGGGGGTTCTACAATGAGCAGTTCTTC.

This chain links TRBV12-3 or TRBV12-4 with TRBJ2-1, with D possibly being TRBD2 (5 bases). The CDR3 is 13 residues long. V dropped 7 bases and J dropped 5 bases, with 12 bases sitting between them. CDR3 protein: CASTLDWNNEQFF. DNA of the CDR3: TGTGCCAGCACCCTGGACTGGAACAATGAGCAGTTCTTC.

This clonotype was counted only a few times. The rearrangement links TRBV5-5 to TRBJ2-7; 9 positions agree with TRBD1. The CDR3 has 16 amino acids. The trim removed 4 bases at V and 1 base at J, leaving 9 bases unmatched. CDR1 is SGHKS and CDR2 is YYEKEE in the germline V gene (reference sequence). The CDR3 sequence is CASSGKPGQGSYEQYV. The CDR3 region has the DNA TGTGCCAGCAGCGGAAAACCGGGACAGGGTTCCTACGAGCAGTACGTC.

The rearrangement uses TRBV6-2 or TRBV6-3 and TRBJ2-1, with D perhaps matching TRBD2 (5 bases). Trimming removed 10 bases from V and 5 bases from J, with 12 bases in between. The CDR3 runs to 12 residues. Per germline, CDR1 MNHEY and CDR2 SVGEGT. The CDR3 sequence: CATRLPNNEQFF. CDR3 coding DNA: TGTGCCACTCGACTACCCAACAATGAGCAGTTCTTC.

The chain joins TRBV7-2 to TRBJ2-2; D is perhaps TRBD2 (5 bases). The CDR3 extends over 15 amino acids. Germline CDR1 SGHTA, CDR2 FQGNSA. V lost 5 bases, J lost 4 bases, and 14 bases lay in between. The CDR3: CASSPEVAGTGELFF. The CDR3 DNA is TGTGCCAGCAGCCCAGAGGTGGCGGGCACCGGGGAGCTGTTTTTT. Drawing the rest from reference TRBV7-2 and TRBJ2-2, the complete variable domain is GAGVSQSPSNKVTEKGKDVELRCDPISGHTALYWYRQSLGQGLEFLIYFQGNSAPDKSGLPSDRFSAERTGGSVSTLTIQRTQQEDSAVYLCASSPEVAGTGELFFGEGSRLTVL.

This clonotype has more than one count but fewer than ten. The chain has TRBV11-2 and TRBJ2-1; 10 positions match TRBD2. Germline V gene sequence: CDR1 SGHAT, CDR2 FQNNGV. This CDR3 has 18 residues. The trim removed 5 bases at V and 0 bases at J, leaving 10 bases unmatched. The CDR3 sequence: CASSRGLSGGSSYNEQFF. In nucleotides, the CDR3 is TGTGCCAGCAGCCGCGGGCTTAGCGGGGGGTCCTCCTACAATGAGCAGTTCTTC.

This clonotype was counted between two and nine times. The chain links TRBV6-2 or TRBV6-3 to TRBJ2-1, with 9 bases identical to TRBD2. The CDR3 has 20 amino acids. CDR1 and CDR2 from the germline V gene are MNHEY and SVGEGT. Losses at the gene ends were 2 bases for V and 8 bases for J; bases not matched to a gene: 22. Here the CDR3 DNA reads TGTGCCAGCAGTTACCAAAAACGGGTAGCGGGGGCCCTCTCTATGGATGAGCAGTTCTTC. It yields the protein CASSYQKRVAGALSMDEQFF.

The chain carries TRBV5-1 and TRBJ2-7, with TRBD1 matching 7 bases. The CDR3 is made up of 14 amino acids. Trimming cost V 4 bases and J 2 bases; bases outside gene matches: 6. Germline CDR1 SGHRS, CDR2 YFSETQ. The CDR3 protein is CASSRWDSTYEQYV. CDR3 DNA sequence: TGCGCCAGCAGCCGCTGGGACAGCACCTACGAGCAGTACGTC.

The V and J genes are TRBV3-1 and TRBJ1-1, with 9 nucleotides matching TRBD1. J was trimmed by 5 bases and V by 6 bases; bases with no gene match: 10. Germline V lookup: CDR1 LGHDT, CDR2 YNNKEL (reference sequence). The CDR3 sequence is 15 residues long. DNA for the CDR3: TGTGCCAGCAGTCCGGGACAGGGAATAGAGACTGAAGCTTTCTTT. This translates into CASSPGQGIETEAFF.

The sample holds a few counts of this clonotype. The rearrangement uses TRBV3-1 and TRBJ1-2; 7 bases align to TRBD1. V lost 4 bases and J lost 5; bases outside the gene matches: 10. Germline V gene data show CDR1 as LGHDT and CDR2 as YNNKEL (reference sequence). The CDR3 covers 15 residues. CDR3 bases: TGTGCCAGCAGCCGCCCCGGGACAGAGTATTATGGCTACACCTTC. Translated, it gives CASSRPGTEYYGYTF. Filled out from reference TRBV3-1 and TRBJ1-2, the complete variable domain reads DTAVSQTPKYLVTQMGNDKSIKCEQNLGHDTMYWYKQDSKKFLKIMFSYNNKELIINETVPNRFSPKSPDKAHLNLHINSLELGDSAVYFCASSRPGTEYYGYTFGSGTRLTVV.

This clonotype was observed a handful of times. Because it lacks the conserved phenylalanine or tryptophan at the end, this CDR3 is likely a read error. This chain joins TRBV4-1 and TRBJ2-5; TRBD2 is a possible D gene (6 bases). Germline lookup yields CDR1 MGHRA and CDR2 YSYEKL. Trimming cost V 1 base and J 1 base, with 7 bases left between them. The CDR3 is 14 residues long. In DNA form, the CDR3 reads TGCGCCAGCAGCCAAGGGGGACTCCAAGAGACCCAGTACCTC. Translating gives CASSQGGLQETQYL.

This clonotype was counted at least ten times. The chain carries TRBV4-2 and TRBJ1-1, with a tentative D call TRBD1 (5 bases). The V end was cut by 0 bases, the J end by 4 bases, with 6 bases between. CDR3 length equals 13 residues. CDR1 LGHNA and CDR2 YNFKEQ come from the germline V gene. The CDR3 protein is CASSQEGGTEAFF. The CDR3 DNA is TGTGCCAGCAGCCAAGAGGGGGGCACTGAAGCTTTCTTT.

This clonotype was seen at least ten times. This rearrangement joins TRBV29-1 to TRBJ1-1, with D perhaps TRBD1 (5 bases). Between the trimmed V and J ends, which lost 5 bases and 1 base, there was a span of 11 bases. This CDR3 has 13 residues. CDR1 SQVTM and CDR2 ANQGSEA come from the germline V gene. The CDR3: CSVKQERNTEAFF. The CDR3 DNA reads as TGCAGCGTTAAACAGGAACGGAACACTGAAGCTTTCTTT.

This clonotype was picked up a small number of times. CDR3 protein: CSASPDIYEQYV. Here the CDR3 DNA reads TGCAGTGCTAGTCCCGATATCTACGAGCAGTACGTC. The chain employs TRBV20-1 and TRBJ2-7; D unresolved. CDR1 is DFQATT, CDR2 SNEGSKA, per germline (reference sequence). The CDR3 spans 12 residues. Trimming pared 3 bases from V and 3 bases from J, leaving 9 bases between.

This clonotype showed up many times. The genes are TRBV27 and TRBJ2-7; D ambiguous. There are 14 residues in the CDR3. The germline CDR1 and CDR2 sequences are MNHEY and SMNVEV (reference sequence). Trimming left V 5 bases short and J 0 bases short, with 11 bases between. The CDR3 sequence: CASSKNPLSYEQYV. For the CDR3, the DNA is TGTGCCAGCAGTAAGAATCCCCTCTCCTACGAGCAGTACGTC.

The CDR3 protein is CASSQEFTVGSPLHF. CDR3 DNA: TGCGCCAGCAGCCAAGAGTTCACAGTCGGATCACCCCTCCACTTT. The chain has TRBV4-3 and TRBJ1-6; D ambiguous. The CDR3 totals 15 residues. Looked up from germline, CDR1 is LGHNA and CDR2 is YSLEER. V was pared by 0 bases and J by 10 bases, with 13 bases between.

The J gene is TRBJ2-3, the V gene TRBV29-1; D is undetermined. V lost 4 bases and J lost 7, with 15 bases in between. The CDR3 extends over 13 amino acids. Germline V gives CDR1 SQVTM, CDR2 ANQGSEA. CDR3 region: CSVVGVALNTQYF. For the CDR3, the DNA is TGCAGCGTTGTAGGCGTAGCCCTAAATACGCAGTATTTT.

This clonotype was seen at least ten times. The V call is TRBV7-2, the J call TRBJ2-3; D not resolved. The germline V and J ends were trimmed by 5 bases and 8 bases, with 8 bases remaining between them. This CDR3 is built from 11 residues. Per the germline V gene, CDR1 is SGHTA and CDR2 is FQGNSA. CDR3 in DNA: TGTGCCAGCAGCCCTACGGGTACGCAGTATTTT. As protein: CASSPTGTQYF.

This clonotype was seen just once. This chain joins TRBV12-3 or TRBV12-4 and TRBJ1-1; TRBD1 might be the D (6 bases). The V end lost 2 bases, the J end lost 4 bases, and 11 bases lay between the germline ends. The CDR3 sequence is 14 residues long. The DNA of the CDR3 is TGTGCCAGCAGTTTACAAGGGGGGATCACTGAAGCTTTCTTT. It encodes CASSLQGGITEAFF.

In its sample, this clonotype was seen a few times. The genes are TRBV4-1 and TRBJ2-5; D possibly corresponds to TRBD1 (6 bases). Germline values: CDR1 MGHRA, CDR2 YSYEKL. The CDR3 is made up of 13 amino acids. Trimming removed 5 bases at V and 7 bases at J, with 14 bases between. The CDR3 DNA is TGCGCCAGCAGCGTAACAGGGTTGGGGACCCAGTACTTC. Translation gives CASSVTGLGTQYF.

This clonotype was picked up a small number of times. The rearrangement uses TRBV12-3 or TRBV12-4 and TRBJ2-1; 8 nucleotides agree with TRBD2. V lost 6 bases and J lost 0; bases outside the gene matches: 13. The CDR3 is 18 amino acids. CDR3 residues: CASSPLRQAGASYNEQFF. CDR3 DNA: TGTGCCAGCAGCCCTCTTCGGCAAGCGGGGGCCTCCTACAATGAGCAGTTCTTC.

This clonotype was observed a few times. The CDR3 reads CATMGSGGLSSYNEQFF. CDR3 sequence (DNA): TGCGCCACCATGGGTAGCGGGGGGCTTAGCTCCTACAATGAGCAGTTCTTC. V is TRBV4-1 and J is TRBJ2-1; 10 positions match TRBD2. The CDR3 is 17 residues long. From germline, CDR1 is MGHRA and CDR2 YSYEKL. Trimming took 10 bases from V and 0 from J; bases not matched to a gene: 12.

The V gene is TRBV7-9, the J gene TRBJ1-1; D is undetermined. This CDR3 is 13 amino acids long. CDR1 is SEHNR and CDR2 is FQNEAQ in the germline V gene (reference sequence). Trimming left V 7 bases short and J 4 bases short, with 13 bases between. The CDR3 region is CASTSGFGTEAFF. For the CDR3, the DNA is TGTGCCAGCACCTCAGGCTTCGGCACTGAAGCTTTCTTT.